The present entry profiles one T cell receptor beta chain with its context. In the source study's methods: Estimation of nucleated cell counts relied on the amplification of reference gene primers. TCRdb's table, derived via immunoSEQ multiplex PCR, lists solely in-frame clones and lacks some. That table supplies the V and J calls and clone size; D and trimming were determined from the DNA. Of around 310,000 clones in the sample, around 89% were seen once. The record originates from a study of blood T cell repertoires in COVID-19. Study information: COVID-19 samples, acute and convalescent, were from the United States, Italy and Spain. T cells, B-cell-depleted T cells, or PBMCs provided the cDNA or gDNA that served as material.

Germline lookup yields CDR1 SGDLS and CDR2 YYNGEE. The CDR3 is 13 residues long. V lost 0 bases to trimming and J lost 7 bases, with 8 bases between them. This clonotype was sampled from a woman between 40 and 55 years old with COVID-19, enrolled during active disease. The chain recombines TRBV9 with TRBJ1-5; D unclear. Sequencing used peripheral blood. CDR3 nucleotides: TGTGCCAGCAGCGTAGCTCCCGGGCAGCCCCAGCATTTT. Translated: CASSVAPGQPQHF.